Shown below are 9 T cell receptor delta chains from a single sample sequenced in a study of γδ T cells in repeated Plasmodium falciparum infection. Bulk repertoires came from Vgamma9/Vdelta2+ or Vdelta2-negative gammadelta T cells flow-sorted from PBMC. TCRdb processed the multiplex PCR reads again with the CATT caller. The sample shows tens of thousands of delta-chain clones, roughly 0.9% of them seen only once. Sequenced input: gamma-delta T cells from blood. The receptors were sampled from a pool of human donors (malaria-infected and uninfected, not separated).

Regarding this clone: The TCRdb protein comes from a much larger clone and disagrees with this DNA's translation at residue 4, likely due to a read error; the protein given here is derived from the DNA. This chain uses TRDV2 with TRDJ1; 12 bases are shared with TRDD3. The J gene, absent from TCRdb, was called here by matching the DNA to germline. Germline V CDR1 and CDR2: GEAIGNYY, EKD. V shed 6 bases, J shed 0 bases, and the junction held 13 bases outside the gene matches. The CDR3 is 18 residues long. CDR3: CACNRCVLGDTYTDKLIF. CDR3 bases: TGTGCCTGTAACCGCTGCGTACTGGGGGATACTTACACCGATAAACTCATCTTT.

As for this clone: With a far larger clone one base away, a read error is the likely cause. In the same sample, other DNA sequences code for this CDR3. The chain joins TRDV1 to TRDJ1; possible D gene TRDD2, 6 bases. Germline lookup yields CDR1 TSWWSYY and CDR2 QGS. This CDR3 is 15 amino acids long. The CDR3 nucleotides are TGTGCTCTTGGGGAAGGACCTTCCCGTACCGGTAAACTCATCTTT. It specifies CALGEGPSRTGKLIF.

This clone was counted many times. This is likely an artifact of a read error, given a far larger clone one base away. The sample contains more than one DNA sequence encoding this CDR3. The chain uses TRDV2 and TRDJ1; TRDD3 is a possible D gene (5 bases). No J gene was available from TCRdb, and it was assigned here by a germline match of the DNA. The germline V and J ends were trimmed by 0 bases and 0 bases, with 16 bases remaining between them. In germline, CDR1 is GEAIGNYY, CDR2 EKD. The CDR3 length is 17 residues. CDR3 nucleotides: TGTGCCTGTGACACCGGGGGGGGCAAAGAGTACACCGATAAACTCATCTTT. It is translated as CACDTGGGKEYTDKLIF.

This clone has a handful of counts. A far larger clone is a single base away, which makes a read error likely. Distinct nucleotide sequences in the sample also encode this CDR3. The V call is TRDV2, the J call TRDJ1; D ambiguous. TCRdb gives no J gene; it was assigned here by matching the DNA to germline. Looked up from germline, CDR1 is GEAIGNYY and CDR2 is EKD. The CDR3 totals 14 residues. Between the trimmed V and J ends, which lost 1 base and 9 bases, there was a span of 17 bases. The CDR3 DNA follows: TGTGCCTGTGACACAGTAATGTCAGGATCTGAACTCATCTTT. Translation: CACDTVMSGSELIF.

In its sample, this clone was seen a few times. With only one base between it and a far larger clone, this is likely a read error. The sample has other DNA sequences that encode this CDR3 too. The J gene went uncalled, whereas the V gene is TRDV3; the table assigns TRDD3, which was not confirmed against the DNA. The CDR3 is 19 residues long. Germline CDR1 reads TVYSNPD; CDR2 reads GDNSRS (reference sequence). CDR3 nucleotides: TGTGCCTTCTACCTGGCCTTCCCTCCATCTTTTGGGGGATACGCTAGCGGCATCTTT. Its protein is CAFYLAFPPSFGGYASGIF.

In regard to this clone: A far larger clone is one nucleotide away, so this likely arose from a read error. The sample holds other DNA sequences that translate to the same CDR3. This chain joins TRDV2 and TRDJ1; D is perhaps TRDD3 (5 bases). Germline assignment: CDR1 GEAIGNYY and CDR2 EKD. The germline V and J ends were trimmed by 3 bases and 0 bases, with 25 bases remaining between them. The CDR3 contains 19 residues. The CDR3 spells CACDSLLGALPGDTDKLIF. Here the CDR3 DNA reads TGTGCCTGTGACTCCTTACTCGGGGCATTACCGGGGGACACCGATAAACTCATCTTT.

This clone was seen more than once but under ten times. A read error is the likely source, as a far larger clone sits one nucleotide away. This sample also contains other DNA sequences that code for the same CDR3. The chain carries TRDV1 and TRDJ1; D is possibly TRDD2 or TRDD3 (5 bases each). The J gene is not listed in TCRdb, so it was assigned here from a DNA match to germline. The CDR3 consists of 19 residues. CDR1 and CDR2 (germline): TSWWSYY, QGS. CDR3 amino acids: CALGEPNSHTSSPTDKLIF. CDR3 nucleotides: TGTGCTCTCGGGGAACCAAACTCTCACACTTCTTCCCCCACCGATAAACTCATCTTT.

About this clone: The protein held in TCRdb is that of a much larger clone and does not match this DNA's translation at residue 14, likely because of a read error; the protein shown is translated from the DNA. The genes are TRDV2 and TRDJ3, with TRDD3 matching 13 bases. No J gene was available from TCRdb, and it was assigned here by a germline match of the DNA. V shed 3 bases, J shed 3 bases, and the junction held 16 bases outside the gene matches. The CDR3 extends over 22 amino acids. CDR1 is GEAIGNYY, CDR2 EKD, per germline. Written as DNA, the CDR3 is TGTGCCTGTGACTCTGTACTGGGGGATACGCTCAAAAACTACTGGGACACCCGACAGATGTTTTTC. Translated: CACDSVLGDTLKNYWDTRQMFF.

The sample holds many counts of this clone. This DNA's translation and the protein TCRdb lists, from a much larger clone, do not match at residue 5, likely due to a read error; the protein shown is translated from the DNA. CDR3 bases: TGTGCCTGTGACGCTATCCCTACTGGGGGATTAATTGAGTTGACAGCACAACTCTTCTTT. Its translation is CACDAIPTGGLIELTAQLFF. The J gene is TRDJ2, the V gene TRDV2, with 10 bases aligning to TRDD3. The CDR3 totals 20 residues. The trim removed 3 bases at V and 2 bases at J, leaving 17 bases unmatched. CDR1 GEAIGNYY and CDR2 EKD come from the germline V gene.